A single sample gave rise to the 9 T cell receptor beta chains below, sequenced in a study of T cell clones after liver transplantation. Sequenced by immunoSEQ multiplex PCR; TCRdb stores in-frame clones only, minus some. The sample consists of 55,000 to 75,000 clones, about 71% of them appearing once. Sample: CD4+ T cells from blood, taken at the roughly 15-month timepoint. These receptors were collected from a human patient who received a liver transplant. Part of the T cell pool may stem from the graft donor.

The chain couples TRBV5-4 to TRBJ2-1; no clear D. Deletions cut 1 base from V and 3 bases from J, with 8 bases between. The CDR3 has 14 amino acids. From germline, CDR1 is SGHNT and CDR2 YYREEE (reference sequence). Here the CDR3 reads CASSLQRVYNEQFF. Here the CDR3 DNA reads TGTGCCAGCAGCTTGCAACGAGTCTACAATGAGCAGTTCTTC.

This clone occurred many times. Written as DNA, the CDR3 is TGTGCCAGCAGTGGGGCTAGCGGGGGTTACGAGCAGTACTTC. Amino acids: CASSGASGGYEQYF. The rearrangement joins TRBV6-1 to TRBJ2-7; the match to TRBD2 covers 10 bases. Trimming took 4 bases from V and 4 from J; bases not matched to a gene: 4. The CDR3 contains 14 residues. CDR1 is MNHNS and CDR2 is SASEGT in the germline V gene.

The V gene is TRBV7-2, the J gene TRBJ2-1; 7 bases align to TRBD1. CDR1 and CDR2 from the germline V gene are SGHTA and FQGNSA. V lost 5 bases to trimming and J lost 3 bases; unmatched junction nucleotides: 7. This CDR3 contains 15 residues. The CDR3 loop is CASSQGVGSYNEQFF. The CDR3 DNA sequence: TGTGCCAGCAGCCAGGGGGTGGGGAGCTACAATGAGCAGTTCTTC.

The chain combines TRBV2 with TRBJ2-1, with 13 bases matching TRBD2. CDR3 length equals 18 residues. V shed 6 bases, J shed 0 bases, and the junction held 8 bases outside the gene matches. The germline gives CDR1 SNHLY, CDR2 FYNNEI. The CDR3 loop reads CASRPGLAGSSSYNEQFF. CDR3 nucleotides: TGTGCCAGCAGGCCGGGACTAGCGGGGTCCAGCTCCTACAATGAGCAGTTCTTC.

V and J are TRBV7-6 and TRBJ2-2; D not certain. The length of the CDR3 is 13 residues. The V gene lost 5 bases and the J gene lost 3 bases, with 7 bases spanning the gap. CDR1 is SGHVS and CDR2 is FNYEAQ in the germline V gene. For the CDR3, the DNA is TGTGCCAGCAGCCAATATGACACCGGGGAGCTGTTTTTT. Protein product: CASSQYDTGELFF.

This clone has just a few counts. The rearrangement uses TRBV6-1 and TRBJ2-3; 8 bases agree with TRBD2. J gave up 2 bases and V 5 bases, and 6 bases lay outside the gene matches. Germline V lookup: CDR1 MNHNS, CDR2 SASEGT. This CDR3 has 15 residues. The CDR3 here is CASSPWRGVTDTQYF. CDR3 in DNA: TGTGCCAGCAGTCCCTGGCGGGGGGTCACAGATACGCAGTATTTT.

This clone has just a few counts. Other DNA sequences in the same sample also yield this CDR3. The chain couples TRBV7-2 to TRBJ2-5, with 7 bases aligning to TRBD1. The CDR3 loop spans 16 amino acids. Germline V CDR1 and CDR2: SGHTA, FQGNSA. Trimming took 5 bases from V and 5 from J; bases not matched to a gene: 14. The CDR3 DNA follows: TGTGCCAGCAGCCCAGGCAGGGGGATAGATGGTGAGACCCAGTACTTC. This translates into CASSPGRGIDGETQYF. Based on the CDR3 plus reference TRBV7-2 and TRBJ2-5, the full variable domain is GAGVSQSPSNKVTEKGKDVELRCDPISGHTALYWYRQSLGQGLEFLIYFQGNSAPDKSGLPSDRFSAERTGGSVSTLTIQRTQQEDSAVYLCASSPGRGIDGETQYFGPGTRLLVL.

The chain joins TRBV28 to TRBJ1-2; 8 bases line up with TRBD1. The germline V gene encodes CDR1 MDHEN and CDR2 SYDVKM. The J segment lost 4 bases and the V segment lost 2 bases, leaving 9 bases of the junction unmatched. This CDR3 region has 16 residues. The CDR3: CASSLGTGTTGYGYTF. DNA for the CDR3: TGTGCCAGCAGTTTAGGGACAGGTACCACCGGCTATGGCTACACCTTC.

The chain joins TRBV6-7 to TRBJ2-7; tentatively, D is TRBD1 (5 bases). TRBV6-7 is filed as an ORF, its function uncertain. The V and J ends lost 2 bases and 0 bases respectively, with 14 bases between them. The CDR3 runs 16 residues. The CDR3: CASSYRTGQGSYEQYV. In nucleotides, the CDR3 is TGTGCCAGCAGTTACAGGACGGGCCAGGGCTCCTACGAGCAGTACGTC.